What follows are 18 T cell receptor beta chains derived from one specimen sequenced in a study of shared clonotypes between healthy human individuals. Here immunoSEQ multiplex PCR was the method, and the copy in TCRdb shows in-frame clones only, minus some. The repertoire consists of under 2.5 million clones, with 85% to 95% occurring once and the leading ten covering around 0.35%. What was sequenced was naive CD4+ T cells from PBMCs. Subset of the sample: CD45RA+ positively selected. Source of these receptors: a man between 18 and 35 years old in good health. Some clones in this sample may be carry-over from other donors' samples.

To note about this clone: The sample has other DNA sequences that encode this CDR3 too. This chain uses TRBV18 with TRBJ2-7; D assignment may be TRBD1 or TRBD2 (5 bases each). Germline V gene sequence: CDR1 KGHSH, CDR2 LQKENI. The CDR3 loop spans 12 amino acids. V was cut by 6 bases and J by 5 bases, with 11 bases left in between. DNA of the CDR3: TGTGCCAGCTCCCCTGGGACCAACGAGCAGTACTTC. It yields the protein CASSPGTNEQYF.

About this clone: Other DNA sequences in the same sample also yield this CDR3. The chain carries TRBV5-4 and TRBJ2-1; 12 bases match TRBD2. The CDR3 has 15 amino acids. V gave up 4 bases and J gave up 2 bases; unmatched junction bases: 1. Per the germline V gene, CDR1 is SGHNT and CDR2 is YYREEE (reference sequence). CDR3 in amino acids: CASSRTSGTYNEQFF. In nucleotides, the CDR3 is TGTGCCAGCAGCCGGACTAGCGGGACCTACAATGAGCAGTTCTTC. Variable domain in full (rest from reference TRBV5-4 and TRBJ2-1): ETGVTQSPTHLIKTRGQQVTLRCSSQSGHNTVSWYQQALGQGPQFIFQYYREEENGRGNFPPRFSGLQFPNYSSELNVNALELDDSALYLCASSRTSGTYNEQFFGPGTRLTVL.

This chain links TRBV6-1 with TRBJ2-7, with 8 bases identical to TRBD1. V was pared by 4 bases and J by 1 base, with 6 bases of the junction left unmatched. Germline V gene sequence: CDR1 MNHNS, CDR2 SASEGT. The CDR3 contains 15 residues. The DNA of the CDR3 is TGTGCCAGCAGTGTAGGAGGACAGGGTTCCTACGAGCAGTACTTC. It codes for CASSVGGQGSYEQYF.

V gene TRBV10-2 combines with J gene TRBJ2-3; perhaps TRBD2 as D (5 bases). This CDR3 contains 15 residues. The germline CDR1 and CDR2 sequences are WSHSY and SAAADI. V was shortened by 2 bases and J by 0 bases, with 9 bases between the two germline ends. CDR3 sequence: CASSERLASTDTQYF. CDR3 nucleotides: TGCGCCAGCAGTGAGAGGCTAGCTAGCACAGATACGCAGTATTTT.

V gene TRBV11-1 combines with J gene TRBJ2-1, with D possibly called TRBD1 or TRBD2 (5 bases each). Trimming removed 5 bases at V and 6 bases at J, with 23 bases between. CDR3 length: 17 residues. The V gene's germline CDR1 is SGHAT and CDR2 FQDESV (reference sequence). The DNA of the CDR3 is TGTGCCAGCAGCCACCTCAATGGGACGAAACGACCCAATGAGCAGTTCTTC. This encodes CASSHLNGTKRPNEQFF.

The V and J genes are TRBV19 and TRBJ1-2; 7 bases are a match to TRBD1. Looked up from germline, CDR1 is LNHDA and CDR2 is SQIVND (reference sequence). This CDR3 comprises 16 residues. The V segment lost 7 bases and the J segment 4 bases; nucleotides outside the gene matches: 15. The CDR3 spells CASTRSGDRSLYGYTF. The CDR3 coding sequence is TGTGCCAGTACCAGAAGCGGGGACAGATCCCTCTATGGCTACACCTTC. Filled out from reference TRBV19 and TRBJ1-2, the complete variable domain reads DGGITQSPKYLFRKEGQNVTLSCEQNLNHDAMYWYRQDPGQGLRLIYYSQIVNDFQKGDIAEGYSVSREKKESFPLTVTSAQKNPTAFYLCASTRSGDRSLYGYTFGSGTRLTVV.

The J gene is TRBJ2-2, the V gene TRBV7-9; TRBD1 is a possible D gene (6 bases). Germline lookup yields CDR1 SEHNR and CDR2 FQNEAQ (reference sequence). The CDR3 has 15 residues. V dropped 6 bases and J dropped 4 bases, with 15 bases sitting between them. The CDR3 DNA reads as TGTGCCAGCAGGCCCGACAGGCCGTCCACCGGGGAGCTGTTTTTT. Its protein is CASRPDRPSTGELFF.

V usage is TRBV28 and J usage is TRBJ1-4; 7 bases agree with TRBD1. Per germline, CDR1 MDHEN and CDR2 SYDVKM. This CDR3 contains 15 residues. V gave up 6 bases and J gave up 5 bases; unmatched junction bases: 9. CDR3 protein: CASRQAPGQNEKLFF. DNA for the CDR3: TGTGCCAGCAGGCAAGCACCGGGACAGAATGAAAAACTGTTTTTT.

This chain connects TRBV7-3 to TRBJ2-2, with 9 bases matching TRBD1. CDR3 size: 15 residues. CDR1 and CDR2 from the germline V gene are SGHTA and FQGTGA. V lost 0 bases, J lost 5 bases, and 1 base stayed unmatched. The CDR3 reads CASSLTGTGTGELFF. CDR3 DNA sequence: TGTGCCAGCAGCTTAACAGGGACAGGGACCGGGGAGCTGTTTTTT.

V gene TRBV7-9 combines with J gene TRBJ2-2; no clear D. The germline V gene encodes CDR1 SEHNR and CDR2 FQNEAQ (reference sequence). Trimming left V 5 bases short and J 6 bases short, with 25 bases between. The CDR3 is made up of 18 amino acids. Written as DNA, the CDR3 is TGTGCCAGCAGCCGGACCCTGGACCCAAAGTCCGTCGCCGGGGAGCTGTTTTTT. It is translated as CASSRTLDPKSVAGELFF.

The chain employs TRBV5-4 and TRBJ2-7, with 8 bases identical to TRBD1. Germline V gene lookup returns CDR1 SGHNT and CDR2 YYREEE (reference sequence). This CDR3 has 15 residues. The J segment lost 3 bases and the V segment lost 2 bases, leaving 7 bases of the junction unmatched. The CDR3 bases are TGTGCCAGCAGCTTACCGGGACAGGACGTCTACGAGCAGTACTTC. As protein: CASSLPGQDVYEQYF.

The chain uses TRBV29-1 and TRBJ1-1; D possibly corresponds to TRBD1 (6 bases). Germline CDR1 is SQVTM and CDR2 is ANQGSEA. The CDR3 has 13 residues. V shed 4 bases and J shed 4 bases, with 13 bases lying between them. CDR3 in amino acids: CSVVIGGGTEAFF. The DNA for the CDR3 is TGCAGCGTTGTAATAGGGGGGGGCACTGAAGCTTTCTTT.

This clone occurred once. This chain uses TRBV18 with TRBJ1-1; 7 bases align to TRBD1. V gave up 4 bases and J gave up 1 base; unmatched junction bases: 15. This CDR3 contains 18 residues. Germline loops: CDR1 KGHSH, CDR2 LQKENI. CDR3 nucleotide sequence: TGTGCCAGCTCACAGAGTGGGGCAGGGGGTATTCGGAACACTGAAGCTTTCTTT. Residues: CASSQSGAGGIRNTEAFF.

In this sample, this clone turned up once. The V call is TRBV19, the J call TRBJ2-1; 7 bases fit TRBD1. The CDR3 runs 14 residues. The V and J ends lost 5 bases and 5 bases, in that order; junction bases with no gene match: 6. Germline values: CDR1 LNHDA, CDR2 SQIVND (reference sequence). CDR3 coding DNA: TGTGCCAGTAGTCCCAGCGGACAGGACAATGAGCAGTTCTTC. As protein: CASSPSGQDNEQFF. The variable domain in full, completed from reference TRBV19 and TRBJ2-1, reads DGGITQSPKYLFRKEGQNVTLSCEQNLNHDAMYWYRQDPGQGLRLIYYSQIVNDFQKGDIAEGYSVSREKKESFPLTVTSAQKNPTAFYLCASSPSGQDNEQFFGPGTRLTVL.

The CDR3 DNA reads as TGTGCCAGCAGTCGGGGACCTAGGGGCTACGAGCAGTACTTC. This codes for CASSRGPRGYEQYF. This chain connects TRBV28 to TRBJ2-7, with D perhaps assigned TRBD1 or TRBD2 (5 bases each). Germline V gives CDR1 MDHEN, CDR2 SYDVKM. V lost 5 bases, J lost 3 bases, and 14 bases lay in between. This CDR3 contains 14 residues.

The chain has TRBV5-1 and TRBJ1-5; maybe TRBD1 (6 bases). The CDR3 runs 14 residues. V gave up 4 bases and J gave up 7 bases, with 15 bases separating them. The germline V gene encodes CDR1 SGHRS and CDR2 YFSETQ. The CDR3 DNA reads TGCGCCAGCAGCCCGGAGGGGGGCCAGCAGCCCCAGCATTTT. This sequence encodes CASSPEGGQQPQHF.

This chain joins TRBV5-5 and TRBJ1-1; D not certain. Germline V gene lookup returns CDR1 SGHKS and CDR2 YYEKEE (reference sequence). The CDR3 contains 13 residues. V lost 3 bases and J lost 3, with 9 bases in between. The CDR3 nucleotides are TGTGCCAGCAGCTCCATATGGGACACTGAAGCTTTCTTT. Translated: CASSSIWDTEAFF.

The genes are TRBV4-3 and TRBJ2-3, with D tentatively TRBD2 (5 bases). The CDR3 has 19 amino acids. V was pared by 0 bases and J by 2 bases, with 21 bases between. Germline loops: CDR1 LGHNA, CDR2 YSLEER. DNA of the CDR3: TGCGCCAGCAGCCAAGAAAGTATTGGGCGGGCGGGTCTCACAGATACGCAGTATTTT. Translation gives CASSQESIGRAGLTDTQYF.